Sequencing of this T cell receptor beta chain was carried out in a study of cytomegalovirus exposure and HLA in healthy donors (TCRdb year 2017). As for the study more broadly: An earlier analysis of about 530 of the donors reported about 300 Gb of sequence data and 95 million to 130 million unique TCR beta sequences obtained from 180 million or so T cells. The study aimed to test whether signatures of past pathogen exposure could be identified by cataloging public T cell receptors. Rather than using new phenotypic data, the later analysis identified candidate immune exposures from TCR beta sequences and from how often those sequences occurred across donors. A later analysis re-examined previously published TCR beta repertoires from hundreds of donors and added high-resolution HLA genotyping to investigate patterns of TCR occurrence. High-throughput TCR immunosequencing, statistical association of individual TCRs with disease status, and machine learning were combined to predict cytomegalovirus infection status. All discovery cohort repertoires had been generated on a single sequencing platform. The number of donors typed differed by locus, with about 629-630 for A, B, C, DRB1 and DQB1, around 500 for DQA1, approximately 570 for DPA1, and approximately 470 for DPB1. Alongside the repertoire data, information on donor age, sex, ethnicity and CMV serostatus was compiled. In an earlier analysis of about 590 of the donors, high-throughput TCR beta sequencing was used to judge whether each TCR beta V gene segment behaved as functional or pseudogenic. A later genetic analysis used genome-wide SNP genotypes for about 60% of the 666 donors, treating that subset as a discovery cohort. The study profiled the T cell repertoires of 666 subjects by immunosequencing and related them to cytomegalovirus serostatus. The genetic ancestry cluster associated with self-reported Caucasian donors included roughly four fifths of the roughly 400 genotyped donors. An early release that covered about 600 HLA-typed donors contained approximately 300 gigabases of sequencing data and approximately 85 million unique TCR sequences. A separate validation cohort of 100 to 150 different subjects was used in addition to the roughly 620-subject first cohort. Among under 450 genotyped donors of the cohort, an average of 235,054 unique TCR beta nucleotide sequences were sequenced per donor, roughly a sixth of them non-productive. Both class I and class II loci were covered by HLA typing, at four-digit resolution. Because of strong linkage in the cohort, roughly five DR-DQ haplotypes were treated as single units for association and clustering.

This clone was detected a few times. The target of this receptor is not known. The junction departs from germline at one end; a sequencing error may be responsible. Library generation was performed with the immunoSEQ multiplex PCR assay. For the multiplex PCR, a mixture combining 60 forward primers for TCR Vbeta segments and 13 reverse primers for TCR Jbeta segments was used. Amplification of the CDR3 region of rearranged TCR beta genes was performed with a multiplex PCR assay on genomic DNA. On the Illumina HiSeq System, the amplified TCR beta libraries were sequenced as 87-base-pair reads. On the authors' methods: A later analysis tallied roughly 78 million unique TCR beta chains across the 700 or so repertoires, and about 12 million of those chains were shared by two or more donors. A nearest-neighbor algorithm error-corrected the raw reads and collapsed the reads into unique sequences, merging closely related sequences to remove PCR and sequencing errors. V, D and J gene segments were assigned by aligning CDR3 sequences to IMGT reference sequences. For a sequence to be retained, at least a six-nucleotide match to both a V gene segment and a J gene segment was required. Rearrangements were classified as productive when the CDR3 lacked stop codons and remained in frame with V and J, and all other rearrangements were classified as non-productive. CDR3 was defined according to IMGT convention as the region running from the second conserved V-encoded cysteine to the conserved J-encoded phenylalanine. The earlier analysis of fewer than 700 of the donors excluded sequences that lacked an unambiguous match to a single V gene segment. In an earlier analysis of several hundred of the donors, V segments were called functional above 56.7% productive rearrangements and were called segregating when the between-donor standard deviation exceeded 5%. A statistical classification framework was developed to diagnose cytomegalovirus status using the catalog of TCR beta chain sequences. In a later analysis, V and J genes were assigned by comparing TCR nucleotide sequences against IMGT/GENE-DB human TR gene sequences. A later analysis assigned CDR3 sequences and most-parsimonious VDJ recombination scenarios with the TCRdist pipeline. In a later analysis, each TCR beta chain was defined by its CDR3 amino acid sequence together with its V-gene family, and reads lacking a unique V-gene family were excluded. To address suspected cross-contamination and a sequencing artifact, a later analysis removed over 500 highly shared, low-generation-probability nucleotide sequences. A later analysis calculated a clonal expansion index for each public chain from normalized within-repertoire ranks of inferred template counts. A later analysis computed generation probabilities with a VDJ recombination model fitted to out-of-frame rearrangements, and checked the results against IGoR. In a later analysis, hypergeometric tests were used to score TCR-TCR, TCR-HLA and TCR-CMV co-occurrence, with a repertoire-size bias correction applied to TCR pairs. A later analysis estimated false discovery rates by permuting HLA or CMV assignments 20 times. In a later analysis, co-occurring TCRs were grouped with DBSCAN, and TCRdist sequence similarity was added when clustering was performed within HLA-allele-positive subsets. Co-occurrence clustering excluded repertoires with fewer than 30,000 or more than 120,000 public chains, plus five with anomalous nucleotide sharing. This is the immuneACCESS table as TCRdb keeps it, with only in-frame sequences that have V and J called. A part of the clones is gone; compared with another copy, unresolved V genes explain less than half, and the rest is unexplained. V and J calls and clone size come straight from that table; D and trimming were deduced from the DNA. Across this sample there are about 120,000 clones, with approximately 70% seen only once. Roughly 9.7% of the sample comes from the top ten.

The cohort was made up of under 800 healthy bone marrow donors. At the time of sampling, every cohort member was nominally healthy, though immune exposures that went unrecorded were likely present. The donor tested CMV seropositive, placing the donor among the 289 seropositive members of the cohort. Every donor gave a peripheral blood sample, and the peripheral blood mononuclear cells from that sample were used for TCR beta sequencing. Genomic DNA extraction from the blood cell samples was performed with the Qiagen DNeasy Blood Extraction Kit. Here is what the overall study found, with its caveats: In this cohort, only TCR beta chains were sequenced, and detectable features were limited by the absence of alpha or paired-chain data. The study gave a list of 150 to 200 TCR beta chains associated with cytomegalovirus. Assigning TCR associations to individual alleles was difficult when HLA alleles, especially DR and DQ, strongly co-occurred. The earlier analysis of approximately 590 of the donors excluded approximately 15 rarely observed V segments, including chromosome 9 orphons, because counts were too low. A further reported finding was that TCR beta sequences accurately predicted the HLA-A and HLA-B alleles for most subjects in the first cohort. For the cohort, immune exposure information was limited to CMV serostatus. The presence/absence analyses assumed that sequencing depth was roughly uniform across donors, and that assumption may not be true. According to the authors, the approach could potentially be generalized to other disease states and immunological phenotypes. Cytomegalovirus status was reported to be diagnosed by the classifier with high specificity and sensitivity in both the original and validation cohorts. A group of highly shared sequence variants was considered likely to be a technical artifact of the sequencing pipeline. Across donors, most TCR sequences were observed very rarely, whereas some public TCRs were present in many individuals. In a later analysis, HLA-associated TCR beta chains were found to be more clonally expanded and to have lower generation probabilities than equally common non-associated chains. In an earlier analysis of around 600 of the donors, most TCR beta V segments were observed in productive rearrangements about 90% or about 30% of the time, broadly matching IMGT annotations. According to a later analysis, TCR association rates differed among HLA loci, with DRB1 alleles showing the most associated TCRs and HLA-C alleles showing the fewest. The 87-base-pair reads could not distinguish some IMGT-functional V segments, including TRBV6-2 and TRBV6-3, so those segments were excluded. A later analysis reported that several top co-occurrence clusters appeared linked to parvovirus B19, influenza, CMV and Epstein-Barr virus. In a later genetic analysis, fewer N-insertions in productive TCRs were reported among donors in an Asian-associated ancestry cluster than the approximately 710-donor mean. In a later genetic analysis, a missense DCLRE1C variant was associated with V-gene and J-gene trimming of TCR beta chains, and the association was replicated in an independent cohort. Correlated functional status among segregating V segments might reflect linkage disequilibrium, but an unknown experimental factor could not be ruled out. In a later analysis, most CMV-associated TCR beta chains were found to appear HLA-restricted, with HLA associations seemingly driven largely by CMV exposure. Because some donors lacked HLA typing at each locus, the association tests relied only on the typed subset. In vitro tests confirmed that a few of the cytomegalovirus-associated TCR beta chains recognize cytomegalovirus antigens. A later analysis associated 15,000 to 20,000 TCR beta sequences with specific HLA alleles at a false discovery rate of 0.05.

Taken from cysteine to phenylalanine, the CDR3 has 15 residues. The sequence is cut down to CDR3 DNA, 45 bases in frame from base 1. CDR1 and CDR2 were assigned from the germline V gene as MNHNS and SASEGT. Sequencing was carried out using PBMCs. The TCR was taken from a woman aged 40 to 50 in good health and CMV-seropositive. The V and J genes are TRBV6-1 and TRBJ1-2; matching of 6 bases hints at TRBD1 as the D gene. The DNA sequence is as follows: TGTGCCAGCAGTGAAGCATTGCAGAGGGGGTTCCGAAGCTCCTTC. It is translated as CASSEALQRGFRSSF.